Below, 16 T cell receptor beta chains from the same sample are listed, as sequenced in a study of blood T cell repertoires in COVID-19. Using immunoSEQ multiplex PCR, the repertoire was profiled, and TCRdb retains in-frame clones only, with some absent. Of 240,000 or so clones in the sample, about 83% were seen once. Sequences were obtained from PBMCs or T cells enriched from blood (not recorded which). The origin of the receptors is a woman in her forties or fifties who had recovered from COVID-19.

For the CDR3, the DNA is TGTGCCAGCAGCTTCACAGGGGGCGCGGGGACTGAAGCTTTCTTT. Its translation: CASSFTGGAGTEAFF. This chain links TRBV7-2 with TRBJ1-1; the match to TRBD1 covers 9 bases. Germline lookup yields CDR1 SGHTA and CDR2 FQGNSA. CDR3 length: 15 amino acids. V was pared by 3 bases and J by 5 bases, with 7 bases of the junction left unmatched.

The chain combines TRBV12-5 with TRBJ1-1; maybe TRBD1 (6 bases). The CDR3 is 16 residues long. Trimming took off 1 base at V and 5 bases at J, with 17 bases between the two ends. CDR1 and CDR2 from the germline V gene are LGHNT and FRNRAP. The CDR3 DNA follows: TGTGCTAGTGGTTTGGAGTTGGGGGGGCTAAAAACTGAAGCTTTCTTT. It is translated as CASGLELGGLKTEAFF.

V usage is TRBV30 and J usage is TRBJ1-4; the match to TRBD1 covers 9 bases. The germline gives CDR1 GTSNPN, CDR2 SVGIG (reference sequence). This CDR3 spans 12 amino acids. Trimming at V came to 5 bases and at J to 8 bases, leaving 3 bases not matched to a gene. The CDR3 nucleotides read TGTGCCTGGTTGGGACAGGGCGAAAAACTGTTTTTT. This sequence encodes CAWLGQGEKLFF.

The chain is built from TRBV19 and TRBJ2-1; 13 positions agree with TRBD2. The CDR3 length is 15 residues. Germline CDR1 is LNHDA and CDR2 is SQIVND (reference sequence). V gave up 6 bases and J gave up 2 bases; unmatched junction bases: 1. CDR3 sequence reads: CASRTSGGAYNEQFF. Written as DNA, the CDR3 is TGTGCCAGTAGAACTAGCGGGGGGGCCTACAATGAGCAGTTCTTC. Full variable domain (outside the CDR3, taken from reference TRBV19 and TRBJ2-1): DGGITQSPKYLFRKEGQNVTLSCEQNLNHDAMYWYRQDPGQGLRLIYYSQIVNDFQKGDIAEGYSVSREKKESFPLTVTSAQKNPTAFYLCASRTSGGAYNEQFFGPGTRLTVL.

The chain recombines TRBV7-2 with TRBJ2-5, with 10 bases aligning to TRBD2. CDR1 and CDR2 from the germline V gene are SGHTA and FQGNSA. Trimming removed 3 bases from V and 1 base from J; junction bases left unmatched: 11. CDR3 length: 18 amino acids. DNA for the CDR3: TGTGCCAGCAGCTTCAGAGAAATACTAGCGGGACCCCAAGAGACCCAGTACTTC. Protein: CASSFREILAGPQETQYF.

This clone appeared a few times. The V and J genes are TRBV5-6 and TRBJ1-2; 9 bases are shared with TRBD1. The V and J ends lost 2 bases and 2 bases, in that order; junction bases with no gene match: 4. This CDR3 contains 15 residues. Germline-derived CDR1 and CDR2 are SGHDT and YYEEEE. CDR3 in DNA: TGTGCCAGCAGCTTCCGGGACAGGGTCAACTATGGCTACACCTTC. Residues: CASSFRDRVNYGYTF.

This clone was seen only a few times. V usage is TRBV7-9 and J usage is TRBJ2-7; TRBD1 aligns across 7 bases. The germline V gene has CDR1 SEHNR and CDR2 FQNEAQ (reference sequence). V was pared by 5 bases and J by 3 bases, with 7 bases of the junction left unmatched. This CDR3 is built from 14 residues. This chain's CDR3 is CASSVRDSYYEQYF. The CDR3 nucleotides read TGTGCCAGCAGCGTAAGGGACAGCTACTACGAGCAGTACTTC.

This clone was picked up a small number of times. The chain combines TRBV2 with TRBJ2-3; 8 bases line up with TRBD1. Germline trimming cut 7 bases from V and 4 bases from J; bases unmatched to any gene: 10. Germline CDR1 is SNHLY and CDR2 is FYNNEI. This CDR3 is built from 15 residues. The CDR3 nucleotides are TGTGCCAGCACTGGAGGACAGGGCGAGGCAGATACGCAGTATTTT. Its protein product is CASTGGQGEADTQYF.

The chain couples TRBV28 to TRBJ1-2; 7 bases line up with TRBD1. Per germline, CDR1 MDHEN and CDR2 SYDVKM. V trimming: 5 bases; J trimming: 7 bases; junction bases outside the gene matches: 4. The CDR3 runs to 12 residues. The CDR3 spells CASSRDSSGYTF. Here the CDR3 DNA reads TGTGCCAGCAGTAGGGACAGCAGTGGCTACACCTTC.

The J gene is TRBJ1-1, the V gene TRBV27; D is ambiguous. V lost 2 bases, J lost 1 base, and 8 bases lay in between. Germline CDR1 and CDR2: MNHEY and SMNVEV (reference sequence). The CDR3 runs to 14 residues. The CDR3 protein is CASSLTEQNTEAFF. The CDR3 DNA is TGTGCCAGCAGTTTAACAGAACAGAACACTGAAGCTTTCTTT.

The chain's CDR3 is CASSAGQGLQAFF. In DNA form, the CDR3 reads TGTGCCAGCAGTGCGGGACAGGGTCTCCAAGCTTTCTTT. This chain connects TRBV25-1 to TRBJ1-1, with 9 bases matching TRBD1. Germline V lookup: CDR1 MGHDK, CDR2 SYGVNS. This CDR3 region has 13 residues. V shed 4 bases and J 9 bases; nucleotides not matched to a gene: 6. Drawing the rest from reference TRBV25-1 and TRBJ1-1, the complete variable domain is EADIYQTPRYLVIGTGKKITLECSQTMGHDKMYWYQQDPGMELHLIHYSYGVNSTEKGDLSSESTVSRIRTEHFPLTLESARPSHTSQYLCASSAGQGLQAFFGQGTRLTVV.

V usage is TRBV5-6 and J usage is TRBJ1-6; D is unclear. This CDR3 region has 14 residues. CDR1 is SGHDT, CDR2 YYEEEE, per germline. Deletions cut 4 bases from V and 3 bases from J, with 8 bases between. CDR3: CASSGQIYNSPLHF. The CDR3 nucleotides read TGTGCCAGCAGCGGGCAGATCTATAATTCACCCCTCCACTTT.

There are a few counts of this clone. The chain joins TRBV7-6 to TRBJ2-7, with TRBD1 matching 8 bases. This CDR3 has 15 amino acids. V shed 5 bases and J 6 bases; nucleotides not matched to a gene: 12. Germline assignment: CDR1 SGHVS and CDR2 FNYEAQ. CDR3 bases: TGTGCCAGCAGCCGACAGGGGAGCGTCGTCTCCGAGCAGTACTTC. Translating it yields CASSRQGSVVSEQYF.

This clone was seen just once. The J gene is TRBJ1-6, the V gene TRBV7-2; 7 bases map to TRBD1. With V trimmed by 5 bases and J by 6 bases, 16 bases remained unmatched. The germline V gene encodes CDR1 SGHTA and CDR2 FQGNSA. The CDR3 sequence is 18 residues long. The CDR3 spells CASSQGPLGGRGNSPLHF. CDR3 nucleotides: TGTGCCAGCAGCCAAGGGCCCCTAGGGGGCCGGGGTAATTCACCCCTCCACTTT.

The rearrangement uses TRBV18 and TRBJ2-1; TRBD2 agrees at 9 bases. Germline CDR1 KGHSH, CDR2 LQKENI. The CDR3 has 17 amino acids. V was pared by 1 base and J by 9 bases, with 13 bases of the junction left unmatched. The CDR3 nucleotides read TGTGCCAGCTCACCACAGGGGTTAGGCGGGAGGGCCAGTGAGCAGTTCTTC. Protein product: CASSPQGLGGRASEQFF.

The chain joins TRBV19 to TRBJ1-3; TRBD1 might be the D (5 bases). This CDR3 comprises 16 residues. CDR1 and CDR2 from the germline V gene are LNHDA and SQIVND (reference sequence). Between the trimmed V and J ends, which lost 7 bases and 0 bases, there was a span of 16 bases. CDR3 bases: TGTGCCAGTACCCCAGCGGGGCTTAACTCTGGAAACACCATATATTTT. It translates to CASTPAGLNSGNTIYF. Full variable domain (remainder filled in from reference TRBV19 and TRBJ1-3): DGGITQSPKYLFRKEGQNVTLSCEQNLNHDAMYWYRQDPGQGLRLIYYSQIVNDFQKGDIAEGYSVSREKKESFPLTVTSAQKNPTAFYLCASTPAGLNSGNTIYFGEGSWLTVV.